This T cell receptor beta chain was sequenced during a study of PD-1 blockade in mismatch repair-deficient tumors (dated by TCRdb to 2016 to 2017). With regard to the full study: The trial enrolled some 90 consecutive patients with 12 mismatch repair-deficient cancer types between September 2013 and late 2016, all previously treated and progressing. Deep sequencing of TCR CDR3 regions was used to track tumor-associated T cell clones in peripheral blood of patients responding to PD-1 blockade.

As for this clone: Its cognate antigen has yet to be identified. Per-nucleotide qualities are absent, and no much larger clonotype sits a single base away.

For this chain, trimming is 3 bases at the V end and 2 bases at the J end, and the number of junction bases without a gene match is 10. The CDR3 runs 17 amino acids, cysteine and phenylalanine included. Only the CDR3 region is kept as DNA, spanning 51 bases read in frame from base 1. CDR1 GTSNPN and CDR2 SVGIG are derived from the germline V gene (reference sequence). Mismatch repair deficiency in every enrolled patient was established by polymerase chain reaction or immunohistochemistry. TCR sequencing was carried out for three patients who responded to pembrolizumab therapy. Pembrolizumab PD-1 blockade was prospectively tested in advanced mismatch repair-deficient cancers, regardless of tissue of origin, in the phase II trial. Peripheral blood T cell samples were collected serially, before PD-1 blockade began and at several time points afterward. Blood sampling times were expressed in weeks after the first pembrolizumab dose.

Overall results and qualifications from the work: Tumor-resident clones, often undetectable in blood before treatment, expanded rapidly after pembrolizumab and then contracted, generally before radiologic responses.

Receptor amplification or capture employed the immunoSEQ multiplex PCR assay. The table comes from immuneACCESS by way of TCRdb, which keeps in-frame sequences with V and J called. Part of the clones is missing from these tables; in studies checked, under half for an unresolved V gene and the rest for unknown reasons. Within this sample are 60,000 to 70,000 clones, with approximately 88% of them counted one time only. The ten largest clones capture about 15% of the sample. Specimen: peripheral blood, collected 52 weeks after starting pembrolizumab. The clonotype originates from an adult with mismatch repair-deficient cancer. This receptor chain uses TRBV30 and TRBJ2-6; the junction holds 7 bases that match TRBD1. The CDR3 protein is CAWRRGQGVPGANVLTF. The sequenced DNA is TGTGCCTGGAGACGTGGCCAGGGGGTACCTGGGGCCAACGTCCTGACTTTC. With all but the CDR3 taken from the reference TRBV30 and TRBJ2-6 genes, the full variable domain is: SQTIHQWPATLVQPVGSPLSLECTVEGTSNPNLYWYRQAAGRGLQLLFYSVGIGQISSEVPQNLSASRPQDRQFILSSKKLLLSDSGFYLCAWRRGQGVPGANVLTFGAGSRLTVL.